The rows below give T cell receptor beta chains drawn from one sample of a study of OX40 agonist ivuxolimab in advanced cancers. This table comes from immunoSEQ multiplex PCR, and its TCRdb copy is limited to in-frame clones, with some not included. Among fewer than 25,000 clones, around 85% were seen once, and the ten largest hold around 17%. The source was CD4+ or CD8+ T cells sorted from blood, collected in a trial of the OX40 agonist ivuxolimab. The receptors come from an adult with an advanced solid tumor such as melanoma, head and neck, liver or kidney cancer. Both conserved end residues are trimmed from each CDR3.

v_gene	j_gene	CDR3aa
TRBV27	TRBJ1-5	ASSKTTGRDQPQH
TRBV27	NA	ASSLTGGRYEQY
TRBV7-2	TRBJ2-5	ASSFTGDQETQY
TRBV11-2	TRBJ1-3	ASSFEQGFRGNTIY
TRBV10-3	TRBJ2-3	ATYRAGATDTQY
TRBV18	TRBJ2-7	ASSSWTSGGAYEQY
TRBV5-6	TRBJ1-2	ASSKDSPNYGYT
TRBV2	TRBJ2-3	ASALATDTQY
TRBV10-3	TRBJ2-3	AISASGSATDTQY
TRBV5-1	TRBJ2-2	ASSRDLTGELF
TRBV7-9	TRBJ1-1	ASSVRGGMNTEAF
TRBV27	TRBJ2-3	ASTLSPWVGTQY
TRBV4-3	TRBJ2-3	ASSQDSTGGRRQRPDTQY
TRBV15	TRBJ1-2	ATSRDLNGREGGYT
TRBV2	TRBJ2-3	ASKLIPNTDTQY
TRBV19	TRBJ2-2	ASSREGRTGELF
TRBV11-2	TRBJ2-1	ASSPLNGSSYNEQF
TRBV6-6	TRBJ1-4	ASTDTSGTEEKLF
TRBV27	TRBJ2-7	ASSPYPKLYEQY
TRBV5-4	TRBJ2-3	ASSRGGTDTQY
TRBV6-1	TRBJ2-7	ASSERKRGDFYEQY
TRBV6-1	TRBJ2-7	ASTRTSGAPYEQY
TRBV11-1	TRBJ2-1	ASSLARIRLNNEQF
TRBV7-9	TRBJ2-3	ASSLATGGWDTQY
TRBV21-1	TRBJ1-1	ASSTRGEAF
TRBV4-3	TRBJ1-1	ASSQVHAGRDTEAF
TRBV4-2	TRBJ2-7	ASSFKRSYEQY
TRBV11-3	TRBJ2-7	ASSPWAGQGNEQY
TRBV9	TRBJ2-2	ASSPRTGNTGELF
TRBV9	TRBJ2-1	ASSVEGTSAEQF
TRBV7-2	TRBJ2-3	ASSLDYSAYGADTQY
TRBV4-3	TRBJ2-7	ASSQDRASGGHPNEQY
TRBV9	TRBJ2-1	ASSARQYNEQF
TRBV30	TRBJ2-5	AWSRGWETQY
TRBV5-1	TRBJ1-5	ASSFLPGISNQPQH
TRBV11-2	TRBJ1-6	ASSLAGQGASPLH
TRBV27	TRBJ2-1	ASSFFGRGLDNEQF
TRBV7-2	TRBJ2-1	ASSLGSEQF